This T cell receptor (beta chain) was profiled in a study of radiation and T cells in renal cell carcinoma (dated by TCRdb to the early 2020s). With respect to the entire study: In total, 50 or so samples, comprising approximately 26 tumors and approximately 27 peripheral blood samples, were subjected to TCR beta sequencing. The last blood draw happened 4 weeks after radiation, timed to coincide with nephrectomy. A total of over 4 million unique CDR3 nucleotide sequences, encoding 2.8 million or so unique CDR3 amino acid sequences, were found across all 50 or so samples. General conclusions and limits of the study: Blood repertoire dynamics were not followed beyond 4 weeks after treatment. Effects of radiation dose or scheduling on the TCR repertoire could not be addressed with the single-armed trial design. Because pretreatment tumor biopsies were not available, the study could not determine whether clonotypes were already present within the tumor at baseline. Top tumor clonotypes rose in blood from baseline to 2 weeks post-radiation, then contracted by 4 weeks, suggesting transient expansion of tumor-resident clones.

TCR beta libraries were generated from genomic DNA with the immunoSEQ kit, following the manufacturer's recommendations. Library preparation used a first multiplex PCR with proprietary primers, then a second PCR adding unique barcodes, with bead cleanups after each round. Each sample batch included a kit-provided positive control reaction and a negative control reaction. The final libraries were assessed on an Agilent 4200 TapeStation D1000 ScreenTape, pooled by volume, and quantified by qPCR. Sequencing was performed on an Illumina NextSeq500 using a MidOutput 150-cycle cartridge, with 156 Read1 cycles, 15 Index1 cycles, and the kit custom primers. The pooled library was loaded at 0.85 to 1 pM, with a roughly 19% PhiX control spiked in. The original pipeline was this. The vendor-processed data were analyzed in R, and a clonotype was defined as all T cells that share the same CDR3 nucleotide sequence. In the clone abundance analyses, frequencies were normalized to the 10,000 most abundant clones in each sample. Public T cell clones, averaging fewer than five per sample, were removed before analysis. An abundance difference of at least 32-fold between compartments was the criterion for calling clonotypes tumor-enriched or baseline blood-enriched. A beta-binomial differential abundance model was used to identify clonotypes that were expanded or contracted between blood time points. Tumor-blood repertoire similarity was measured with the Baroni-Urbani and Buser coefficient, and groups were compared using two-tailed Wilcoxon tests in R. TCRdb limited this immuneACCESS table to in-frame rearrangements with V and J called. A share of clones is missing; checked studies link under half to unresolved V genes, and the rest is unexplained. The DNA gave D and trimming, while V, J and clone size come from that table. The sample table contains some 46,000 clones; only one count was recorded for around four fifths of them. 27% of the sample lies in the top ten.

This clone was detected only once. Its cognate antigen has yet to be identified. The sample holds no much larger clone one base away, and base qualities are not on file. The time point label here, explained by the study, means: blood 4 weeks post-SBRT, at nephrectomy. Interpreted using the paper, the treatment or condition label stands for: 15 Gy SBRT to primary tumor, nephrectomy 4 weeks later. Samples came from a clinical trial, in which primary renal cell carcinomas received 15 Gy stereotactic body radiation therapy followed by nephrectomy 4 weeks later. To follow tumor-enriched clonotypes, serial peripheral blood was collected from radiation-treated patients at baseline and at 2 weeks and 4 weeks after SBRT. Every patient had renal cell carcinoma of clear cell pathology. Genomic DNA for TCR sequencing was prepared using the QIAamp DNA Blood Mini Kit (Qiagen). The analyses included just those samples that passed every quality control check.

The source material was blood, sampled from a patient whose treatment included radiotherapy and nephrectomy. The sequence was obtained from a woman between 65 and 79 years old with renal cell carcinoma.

CDR3 region: CASSLATAGGYNEQFF. The DNA sequence reads TGCGCCAGCAGCTTGGCCACTGCGGGGGGTTACAATGAGCAGTTCTTC. The receptor chain draws on TRBV5-1 and TRBJ2-1; TRBD2 agrees with 8 junctional bases. According to the germline V gene, CDR1 reads SGHRS and CDR2 reads YFSETQ. At the junction V is shortened by 0 bases and J by 4 bases; bases outside the gene matches: 6. The CDR3 runs 16 residues from the cysteine to the phenylalanine. Only the CDR3 portion is preserved as DNA: 48 bases, with reading frame beginning at the first base.